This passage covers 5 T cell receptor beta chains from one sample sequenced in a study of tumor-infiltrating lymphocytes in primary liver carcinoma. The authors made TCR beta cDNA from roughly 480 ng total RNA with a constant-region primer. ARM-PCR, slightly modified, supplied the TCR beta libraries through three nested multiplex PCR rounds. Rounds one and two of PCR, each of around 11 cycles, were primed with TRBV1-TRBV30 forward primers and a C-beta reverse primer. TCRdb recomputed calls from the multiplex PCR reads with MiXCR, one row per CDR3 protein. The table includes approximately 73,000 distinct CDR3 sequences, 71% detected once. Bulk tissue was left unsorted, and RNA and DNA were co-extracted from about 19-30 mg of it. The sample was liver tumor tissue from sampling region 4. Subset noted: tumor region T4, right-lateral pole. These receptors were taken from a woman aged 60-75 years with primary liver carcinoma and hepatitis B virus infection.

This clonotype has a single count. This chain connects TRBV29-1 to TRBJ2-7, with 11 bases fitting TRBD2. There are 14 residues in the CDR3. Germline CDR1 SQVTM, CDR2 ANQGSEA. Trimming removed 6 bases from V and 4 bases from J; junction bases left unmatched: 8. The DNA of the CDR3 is TGCAGCGTCACCCTTGGGACTAGCGGATACGAGCAGTACTTC. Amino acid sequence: CSVTLGTSGYEQYF.

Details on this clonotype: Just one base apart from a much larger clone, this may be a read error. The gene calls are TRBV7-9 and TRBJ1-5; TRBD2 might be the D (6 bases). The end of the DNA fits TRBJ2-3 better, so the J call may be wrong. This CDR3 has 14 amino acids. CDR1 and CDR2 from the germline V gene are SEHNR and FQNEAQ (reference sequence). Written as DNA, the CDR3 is TGTGCCAGCAGCTTAGACGGGAGCAATCAGCCCCAGTATTTT. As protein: CASSLDGSNQPQYF.

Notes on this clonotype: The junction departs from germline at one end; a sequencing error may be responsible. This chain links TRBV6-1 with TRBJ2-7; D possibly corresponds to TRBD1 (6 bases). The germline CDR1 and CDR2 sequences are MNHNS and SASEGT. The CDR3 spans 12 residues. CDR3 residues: CASGQHSYKQYF. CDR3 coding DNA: TGCGCCAGCGGACAGCACTCCTACAAGCAGTACTTC.

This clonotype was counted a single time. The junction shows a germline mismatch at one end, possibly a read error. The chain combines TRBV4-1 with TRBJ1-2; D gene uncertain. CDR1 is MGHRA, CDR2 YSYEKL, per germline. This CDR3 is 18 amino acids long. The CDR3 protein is CASSQGGVSNLRPYGYSF. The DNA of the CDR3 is TGCGCCAGCAGCCAAGGCGGGGTCAGCAACCTCAGACCCTATGGCTACAGTTTC.

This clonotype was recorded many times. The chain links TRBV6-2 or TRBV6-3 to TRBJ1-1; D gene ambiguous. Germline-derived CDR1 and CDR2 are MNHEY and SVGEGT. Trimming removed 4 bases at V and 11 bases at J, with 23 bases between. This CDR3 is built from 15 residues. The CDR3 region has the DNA TGTGCCAGCAGTTGTCGAGGATTCGAGGCATGCTGGGCTTTCTTT. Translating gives CASSCRGFEACWAFF.